This entry lists 29 T cell receptor beta chains sequenced from one sample in a study of OX40 agonist ivuxolimab in advanced cancers. The assay was immunoSEQ multiplex PCR, and TCRdb's table has in-frame clones only and misses some. The repertoire has about 95,000 clones, 90% to 95% of them found once; the top ten carry around 2.7%. The sample was CD4+ or CD8+ T cells sorted from blood, taken in a trial of the OX40 agonist ivuxolimab. The receptors stem from an adult with an advanced solid tumor such as melanoma, head and neck, liver or kidney cancer.

The rearrangement uses TRBV5-1 and TRBJ1-2; D not resolved. V was clipped by 3 bases and J by 6 bases, with 15 bases between them. Germline assignment: CDR1 SGHRS and CDR2 YFSETQ. The CDR3 sequence is 14 residues long. CDR3 bases: TGCGCCAGCAGCTCACAAACGGCGAGGAATGGCTACACCTTC. This gives the protein CASSSQTARNGYTF.

The chain recombines TRBV4-3 with TRBJ2-1; 8 nucleotides agree with TRBD2. CDR1 LGHNA and CDR2 YSLEER come from the germline V gene. With V trimmed by 4 bases and J by 9 bases, 14 bases remained unmatched. CDR3 size: 16 residues. The CDR3 region has the DNA TGCGCCAGCAGCCGGAGGGCTATTAGCGGGGCTCCTGAGCAGTTCTTC. Amino acids: CASSRRAISGAPEQFF.

V is TRBV6-5 and J is TRBJ2-1; 8 bases align to TRBD2. Germline CDR1 reads MNHEY; CDR2 reads SVGAGI. The V segment lost 5 bases and the J segment 11 bases; nucleotides outside the gene matches: 11. The CDR3 contains 14 residues. In DNA, the CDR3 is TGTGCCAGCAGTCCCCTTAGCGGGATTACCCAGCAGTTCTTC. Protein sequence: CASSPLSGITQQFF.

The genes are TRBV19 and TRBJ2-3; 9 bases fit TRBD2. V trimming: 6 bases; J trimming: 5 bases; junction bases outside the gene matches: 9. CDR1 and CDR2 (germline): LNHDA, SQIVND (reference sequence). CDR3 size: 15 residues. CDR3 residues: CASRYSGSGGDTQYF. CDR3 coding DNA: TGTGCCAGTAGGTATAGCGGGAGCGGCGGAGATACGCAGTATTTT. Full variable domain (missing parts from reference TRBV19 and TRBJ2-3): DGGITQSPKYLFRKEGQNVTLSCEQNLNHDAMYWYRQDPGQGLRLIYYSQIVNDFQKGDIAEGYSVSREKKESFPLTVTSAQKNPTAFYLCASRYSGSGGDTQYFGPGTRLTVL.

This clone appeared a single time. This chain links TRBV14 with TRBJ2-5, with no clear D. Trimming took 1 base from V and 5 from J, leaving 20 bases between them. Germline loops: CDR1 SGHDN, CDR2 FVKESK. The CDR3 length is 17 residues. For the CDR3, the DNA is TGTGCCAGCAGCCAAGGACGGGTCCTAGGGCGTAGCGAGACCCAGTACTTC. The encoded protein is CASSQGRVLGRSETQYF.

Of note for this clone: One end of the junction fails to match germline, which may point to a read error. Other DNA sequences in this specimen translate into the identical CDR3. This sequence joins TRBV28 and TRBJ1-1; D is perhaps TRBD1 (5 bases). There are 14 residues in the CDR3. Per germline, CDR1 MDHEN and CDR2 SYDVKM. CDR3 region: CASRGGTMNTEAFF. The CDR3 DNA reads TGTGCCAGCAGGGGCGGGACCATGAACACTGAGGCTTTCTTT.

The chain uses TRBV5-1 and TRBJ1-2; D gene ambiguous. V was shortened by 0 bases and J by 3 bases, with 12 bases between the two germline ends. The V gene's germline CDR1 is SGHRS and CDR2 YFSETQ. This CDR3 is 15 amino acids long. The CDR3 coding sequence is TGCGCCAGCAGCTTGGGTCCGGGAGGCGACTATGGCTACACCTTC. Protein product: CASSLGPGGDYGYTF. The whole variable domain, remainder taken from reference TRBV5-1 and TRBJ1-2, is KAGVTQTPRYLIKTRGQQVTLSCSPISGHRSVSWYQQTPGQGLQFLFEYFSETQRNKGNFPGRFSGRQFSNSRSEMNVSTLELGDSALYLCASSLGPGGDYGYTFGSGTRLTVV.

V and J are TRBV7-2 and TRBJ2-7; 8 bases match TRBD2. The CDR3 extends over 15 amino acids. J gave up 5 bases and V 6 bases, and 12 bases lay outside the gene matches. Per the germline V gene, CDR1 is SGHTA and CDR2 is FQGNSA. This CDR3 is CASSSGGLAVNEQYF. In DNA form, the CDR3 reads TGTGCCAGCAGTTCGGGGGGGCTAGCGGTGAACGAGCAGTACTTC.

The chain has TRBV19 and TRBJ2-2; TRBD2 might be the D (6 bases). With 5 bases removed from V and 7 bases from J, the gap between germline ends came to 17 bases. The germline CDR1 and CDR2 sequences are LNHDA and SQIVND (reference sequence). The CDR3 has 15 amino acids. This chain's CDR3 is CASSVSGRRSGELFF. The CDR3 DNA is TGTGCCAGTAGTGTCAGCGGGCGAAGGAGCGGGGAGCTGTTTTTT.

This clone was detected only once. The chain combines TRBV5-1 with TRBJ2-7, with 8 positions matching TRBD2. The germline V gene encodes CDR1 SGHRS and CDR2 YFSETQ. The CDR3 extends over 13 amino acids. After removal of 7 bases from V and 2 bases from J, the junction contained 5 bases not matched to a gene. CDR3 amino acids: CASSGGEAYEQYF. The CDR3 DNA reads as TGCGCCAGCTCGGGGGGGGAAGCCTACGAGCAGTACTTC.

This chain connects TRBV16 to TRBJ1-5; D not certain. Between the trimmed V and J ends, which lost 3 bases and 3 bases, there was a span of 9 bases. CDR1 and CDR2 from the germline V gene are KGHSY and FQNENV. The CDR3 is 14 amino acids. CDR3 nucleotides: TGTGCCAGCAGCCAGTTGAATAACAATCAGCCCCAGCATTTT. The encoded protein is CASSQLNNNQPQHF.

This clone was found once. The chain joins TRBV25-1 to TRBJ2-7; D perhaps matches TRBD1 (5 bases). Per germline, CDR1 MGHDK and CDR2 SYGVNS. Trimming stripped 7 bases from V and 5 bases from J, with 12 bases between. The CDR3 loop spans 12 amino acids. The CDR3 nucleotides are TGTGCCAGCAACGGACAATCCAACGAGCAGTACTTC. Translating it yields CASNGQSNEQYF.

The chain carries TRBV7-9 and TRBJ2-4; 7 nucleotides line up with TRBD1. The CDR3 length is 12 residues. Germline values: CDR1 SEHNR, CDR2 FQNEAQ (reference sequence). V shed 9 bases and J 3 bases; nucleotides not matched to a gene: 2. CDR3 coding DNA: TGTGCCAGTACAGGGGACAAAAACATTCAGTACTTC. Its protein product is CASTGDKNIQYF. Combining the CDR3 with reference TRBV7-9 and TRBJ2-4 gives the whole variable domain DTGVSQNPRHKITKRGQNVTFRCDPISEHNRLYWYRQTLGQGPEFLTYFQNEAQLEKSRLLSDRFSAERPKGSFSTLEIQRTEQGDSAMYLCASTGDKNIQYFGAGTRLSVL.

V and J are TRBV28 and TRBJ2-1; 8 bases line up with TRBD2. Germline-derived CDR1 and CDR2 are MDHEN and SYDVKM. After removal of 2 bases from V and 4 bases from J, the junction contained 7 bases not matched to a gene. The CDR3 has 16 residues. CDR3 DNA sequence: TGTGCCAGCAGTTTAAGTCTAGCGGGCCGATACAATGAGCAGTTCTTC. As protein: CASSLSLAGRYNEQFF.

The sample holds one count of this clone. The J gene is TRBJ2-7, the V gene TRBV27, with 9 nucleotides matching TRBD1. Losses at the gene ends were 2 bases for V and 1 base for J; bases not matched to a gene: 3. This CDR3 spans 15 amino acids. In germline, CDR1 is MNHEY, CDR2 SMNVEV (reference sequence). The CDR3 nucleotides are TGTGCCAGCAGTTTAGGGACAGGGCGGTCCTACGAGCAGTACTTC. This codes for CASSLGTGRSYEQYF.

J is TRBJ2-2 and V is TRBV28, with D perhaps TRBD1 (5 bases). This CDR3 spans 19 amino acids. Trimming took off 4 bases at V and 4 bases at J, with 25 bases between the two ends. Germline V CDR1 and CDR2: MDHEN, SYDVKM. In DNA form, the CDR3 reads TGTGCCAGCAGTTCACTACCCATCACCACCAGGGTGCTCACCGGGGAGCTGTTTTTT. This sequence encodes CASSSLPITTRVLTGELFF.

The rearrangement uses TRBV6-5 and TRBJ2-5; D ambiguous. The germline CDR1 and CDR2 sequences are MNHEY and SVGAGI. V was pared by 5 bases and J by 0 bases, with 7 bases between. This CDR3 is 13 amino acids long. In DNA, the CDR3 is TGTGCCAGCAGTAACGCCCACCAAGAGACCCAGTACTTC. Translated: CASSNAHQETQYF.

This clone was counted a single time. The chain has TRBV28 and TRBJ2-4; tentative D call: TRBD1 (5 bases). V lost 3 bases and J lost 0, with 12 bases in between. The germline V gene encodes CDR1 MDHEN and CDR2 SYDVKM. This CDR3 is 16 amino acids long. The CDR3 DNA follows: TGTGCCAGCAGTTTGGGGCAGAATTTAGCCAAAAACATTCAGTACTTC. It specifies CASSLGQNLAKNIQYF.

The chain is built from TRBV2 and TRBJ2-1, with D perhaps assigned TRBD1 or TRBD2 (6 bases each). Germline CDR1 and CDR2: SNHLY and FYNNEI. With 5 bases removed from V and 6 bases from J, the gap between germline ends came to 20 bases. The CDR3 covers 16 residues. CDR3 loop: CASSYLPGALGNEQFF. The DNA of the CDR3 is TGTGCCAGCAGTTACCTGCCGGGGGCCCTTGGCAATGAGCAGTTCTTC.

This clone has a single count. The chain links TRBV5-1 to TRBJ2-3, with D unclear. CDR3 length: 14 residues. V was pared by 1 base and J by 0 bases, with 6 bases between. Germline V gene data show CDR1 as SGHRS and CDR2 as YFSETQ. The CDR3 sequence: CASSLTRSTDTQYF. The CDR3 DNA follows: TGCGCCAGCAGCTTGACCAGAAGCACAGATACGCAGTATTTT. The entire variable domain, with the rest obtained from reference TRBV5-1 and TRBJ2-3, is as follows: KAGVTQTPRYLIKTRGQQVTLSCSPISGHRSVSWYQQTPGQGLQFLFEYFSETQRNKGNFPGRFSGRQFSNSRSEMNVSTLELGDSALYLCASSLTRSTDTQYFGPGTRLTVL.

V and J are TRBV28 and TRBJ2-2; TRBD1 matches 9 bases. The CDR3 extends over 16 amino acids. The trim removed 6 bases at V and 7 bases at J, leaving 12 bases unmatched. CDR1 and CDR2 (germline): MDHEN, SYDVKM. CDR3 bases: TGTGCCAGCAGGGCCACGGGACAGGGTAGGATCGGGGAGCTGTTTTTT. Translating it yields CASRATGQGRIGELFF.

The chain recombines TRBV9 with TRBJ2-5; 7 bases align to TRBD1. CDR1 and CDR2 from the germline V gene are SGDLS and YYNGEE. V was clipped by 2 bases and J by 5 bases; unmatched bases: 12. The CDR3 loop spans 16 amino acids. The CDR3 loop reads CASSVGPGGVLETQYF. The CDR3 DNA is TGTGCCAGCAGCGTTGGGCCAGGGGGTGTACTGGAGACCCAGTACTTC.

The chain uses TRBV7-2 and TRBJ1-5; a weak D match, TRBD1 (6 bases). The CDR3 extends over 14 amino acids. Germline CDR1 reads SGHTA; CDR2 reads FQGNSA. The ends were cut back, 5 bases at V and 2 bases at J, with 10 bases in the middle. CDR3 residues: CASSTGGGNQPQHF. The CDR3 region has the DNA TGTGCCAGCAGCACGGGGGGCGGCAATCAGCCCCAGCATTTT. The whole variable domain, remainder taken from reference TRBV7-2 and TRBJ1-5, is GAGVSQSPSNKVTEKGKDVELRCDPISGHTALYWYRQSLGQGLEFLIYFQGNSAPDKSGLPSDRFSAERTGGSVSTLTIQRTQQEDSAVYLCASSTGGGNQPQHFGDGTRLSIL.

This clone was seen a single time. This chain connects TRBV19 to TRBJ2-1; tentative D call: TRBD1 (6 bases). The CDR3 spans 15 residues. Germline loops: CDR1 LNHDA, CDR2 SQIVND (reference sequence). V was clipped by 2 bases and J by 4 bases, with 12 bases between them. CDR3 protein: CASSIYGGKYNEQFF. In nucleotides, the CDR3 is TGTGCCAGTAGTATATATGGGGGCAAGTACAATGAGCAGTTCTTC.

The chain couples TRBV28 to TRBJ2-7, with a tentative D call TRBD1 (6 bases). Looked up from germline, CDR1 is MDHEN and CDR2 is SYDVKM. The CDR3 length is 14 residues. Deletions cut 6 bases from V and 1 base from J, with 13 bases between. The DNA of the CDR3 is TGTGCCAGCAGCTTGTGGACAGTTTCCTACGAGCAGTACTTC. Protein product: CASSLWTVSYEQYF.

This sequence joins TRBV10-1 and TRBJ1-1; D is perhaps TRBD1 (6 bases). Germline lookup yields CDR1 WNHNN and CDR2 SYGVQD (reference sequence). Between the trimmed V and J ends, which lost 5 bases and 5 bases, there was a span of 12 bases. This CDR3 comprises 13 residues. CDR3 nucleotide sequence: TGCGCCAGCAGTTCACAAAGGGGGACTGAAGCTTTCTTT. This codes for CASSSQRGTEAFF.

The chain carries TRBV5-8 and TRBJ2-7; TRBD1 might be the D (5 bases). The V gene lost 4 bases and the J gene lost 6 bases, with 23 bases spanning the gap. This CDR3 contains 16 residues. In germline, CDR1 is SGHTS, CDR2 YDEGEE. Here the CDR3 reads CASSVTRDRPVGEQYF. The DNA for the CDR3 is TGTGCCAGCAGCGTTACCAGGGATCGTCCGGTAGGCGAGCAGTACTTC.

This sequence joins TRBV5-1 and TRBJ2-5; D gene unclear. The CDR3 runs to 15 residues. Between the trimmed V and J ends, which lost 0 bases and 4 bases, there was a span of 13 bases. Germline V gene data show CDR1 as SGHRS and CDR2 as YFSETQ. CDR3: CASSLETVLRETQYF. For the CDR3, the DNA is TGCGCCAGCAGCTTGGAGACGGTTTTGCGAGAGACCCAGTACTTC.

This chain joins TRBV7-8 and TRBJ2-3, with D perhaps matching TRBD2 (5 bases). Trimming removed 1 base at V and 8 bases at J, with 7 bases between. The CDR3 spans 12 residues. The germline gives CDR1 SGHVS, CDR2 FQNEAQ. Here the CDR3 DNA reads TGTGCCAGCAGCTTAGTGGCGGGTACGCAGTATTTT. Its translation is CASSLVAGTQYF.